The source of this T cell receptor beta chain is a study of T cells in localized non-small cell lung cancer. Study outcomes and limitations: T cell clonality was highest in uninvolved adjacent lung, above tumor. Researchers found a median around 57 of the top 100 tumor clones in adjacent lung.

The data were produced by immunoSEQ multiplex PCR, yet TCRdb's version contains in-frame clones alone and is incomplete. The sample contains around 5,000 clones, under 60% of which appear only once. CDR3 length: 14 residues. V lost 7 bases and J 4 bases, leaving 13 bases between the germline ends. Per germline, CDR1 LNHDA and CDR2 SQIVND (reference sequence). This clone was seen once. Its antigen is unknown. This clonotype was obtained from a male donor older than 55 with stage I squamous cell lung carcinoma. Here the sequenced sample was lymph node tissue, taken before any cancer treatment. The rearrangement joins TRBV19 to TRBJ2-2, with D possibly being TRBD1 (5 bases). CDR3 region: CASTPQGITGELFF. DNA of the CDR3: TGTGCCAGTACTCCTCAGGGAATCACCGGGGAGCTGTTTTTT.